This T cell receptor (beta chain) is from a study of cytomegalovirus exposure and HLA in healthy donors. Vbeta (60) and Jbeta (13) primers were used in the PCR. TCRdb keeps only in-frame clones here, not all; method: immunoSEQ multiplex PCR. This table has about 140,000 clones, 82% appearing once. In this sample, this clone turned up a few times. Sequenced sample: PBMCs. The sequence derives from a woman between 50 and 59 years old in good health and CMV-seropositive.

The DNA for the CDR3 is TGCGCCAGCAGCCAAAGCGTAGCCGGGACTAGCGCCTACAATGAGCAGTTCTTC. It specifies CASSQSVAGTSAYNEQFF. This rearrangement joins TRBV4-1 to TRBJ2-1; 10 nucleotides match TRBD2. The length of the CDR3 is 18 residues. CDR1 is MGHRA, CDR2 YSYEKL, per germline. V lost 2 bases to trimming and J lost 2 bases; unmatched junction nucleotides: 9.